These T cell receptor beta chains were read from a single sample in a study of cytomegalovirus exposure and HLA in healthy donors. Libraries were prepared by immunoSEQ multiplex PCR; TCRdb keeps only in-frame clonotypes and omits some of them. The sample shows some 150,000 clones, under 70% of them seen only once. Input material: PBMCs. The receptors originated from a woman in her thirties in good health and CMV-seropositive. The CDR3 runs from the conserved cysteine through the conserved F or W. D genes are given only for firm matches. The listing skips clone size in some rows; elsewhere it reads once, few, many or a size class.

>TRBV4-1|TRBJ1-1|TRBD1|.
TGCGCCAGCAGCCATATGACAGGGGAGACTGAAGCTTTCTTT
CASSHMTGETEAFF
>TRBV7-9|TRBJ2-5|TRBD2|.
TGTGCCAGCAGCTTAGTAAAGAGTGCGAAGCGGGAGGCATCGGAGACCCAGTACTTC
CASSLVKSAKREASETQYF
>TRBV6-1|TRBJ2-3|TRBD2|.
TGTGCCAGCAGTGACATGGGACTAGCTACAGATACGCAGTATTTT
CASSDMGLATDTQYF
>TRBV28|TRBJ1-2|TRBD1|.
TGTGCCAGCAGCGCACAGGGGGAATTCTATGGCTACACCTTC
CASSAQGEFYGYTF
>TRBV11-3|TRBJ2-1|TRBD2|.
TGTGCCAGCAGCCCGAGGGGGACTAGCGGGACGGGTGAGCAGTTCTTC
CASSPRGTSGTGEQFF
>TRBV7-2|TRBJ2-6|.|.
TGTGCCAGCAGCTTAGTCGTCTCTGGGGCCAACGTCCTGACTTTC
CASSLVVSGANVLTF
>TRBV19|TRBJ2-5|.|.
TGTGCCAGTAGTATGGCAGAGGAAGGGACCCAGTACTTC
CASSMAEEGTQYF
>TRBV2|TRBJ1-2|.|once
TGTGCCAGCAGTGACAGTTTCTATGGCTACACCTTC
CASSDSFYGYTF
>TRBV10-2|TRBJ1-4|.|once
TGCGCCAGCGGAACGGGTGAAAAACTGTTTTTT
CASGTGEKLFF
>TRBV6-6|TRBJ1-5|.|.
TGTGCCAGCAGTTACCTGGACAGTAGCAATCAGCCCCAGCATTTT
CASSYLDSSNQPQHF
>TRBV5-1|TRBJ1-1|.|.
TGCGCCAGCAGCTTATACTCGGGGGCTGAAGCTTTCTTT
CASSLYSGAEAFF
>TRBV19|TRBJ2-5|TRBD1|.
TGTGCCAGTATGGACAGGGAGGAGACCCAGTACTTC
CASMDREETQYF
>TRBV28|TRBJ2-7|.|few
TGTGCCAGCAGACCAACGGGAGACGTCTCCTACGAGCAGTACTTC
CASRPTGDVSYEQYF
>TRBV15|TRBJ2-5|TRBD2|once
TGTGCCACCAGCAGACTAGCGGCAACCCAAGAGACCCAGTACTTC
CATSRLAATQETQYF
>TRBV4-1|TRBJ2-3|.|.
TGCGCCAGCAGCCCGGGGGGCCTAGGGAGATCTAGCACAGATACGCAGTATTTT
CASSPGGLGRSSTDTQYF
>TRBV11-2|TRBJ1-2|TRBD1|.
TGTGCCAGCAGCTTAGATCGCCGGGGCAGGGGGAGCGATGGCTACACCTTC
CASSLDRRGRGSDGYTF
>TRBV28|TRBJ1-1|.|few
TGTGCCAGCACTTTCTCGCTGGGCCTGGAAGCTTTCTTT
CASTFSLGLEAFF
>TRBV18|TRBJ1-3|.|few
TGTGCCAGCTCACCCGGGACAGGAAACACCATATATTTT
CASSPGTGNTIYF
>TRBV5-6|TRBJ2-7|TRBD1|.
TGTGCCAGCAGCCTGGGGGACAGGGAATACTACGAGCAGTACTTC
CASSLGDREYYEQYF
>TRBV18|TRBJ1-1|.|.
TGTGCCAGCTCACCACCAGAAGCGAACACTGAAGCTTTCTTT
CASSPPEANTEAFF
>TRBV7-9|TRBJ2-7|.|.
TGTGCCAGCAGCTCAGGTCATCGACACCCGAATGACGAGCAGTACTTC
CASSSGHRHPNDEQYF
>TRBV5-4|TRBJ1-2|TRBD1|few
TGTGCCAGCAGCTTCGTACAGGGGGCCGGTGGCTACACCTTC
CASSFVQGAGGYTF
>TRBV28|TRBJ1-4|TRBD1|.
TGTGCCAGCAGTTTAGGGGACAGTCGAGGTGAAAAACTGTTTTTT
CASSLGDSRGEKLFF
>TRBV9|TRBJ2-3|TRBD1|.
TGTGCCAGCAGCGACGGGACAGGGAGTGCAGATACGCAGTATTTT
CASSDGTGSADTQYF
>TRBV7-6|TRBJ1-5|TRBD1|.
TGTGCCAGCAGCTTAGCAGCAGGGGGGAGAAGCGGCAATCAGCCCCAGCATTTT
CASSLAAGGRSGNQPQHF
>TRBV6-5|TRBJ1-1|.|.
TGTGCCAGCAGTGCGGAGGTGAACACTGAAGCTTTCTTT
CASSAEVNTEAFF
>TRBV28|TRBJ1-1|.|.
TGTGCCAGCAAAACACAGGGATCAGTAGCTTTCTTT
CASKTQGSVAFF
>TRBV6-5|TRBJ2-2|.|.
TGTGCGTGTAGGGGTTTTCCAACCGGGGAGCTGTTTTTT
CACRGFPTGELFF
>TRBV6-5|TRBJ1-1|TRBD1|.
TGTGCCAGCAGTTACTCGGGACAGTTGATCACTGAAGCTTTCTTT
CASSYSGQLITEAFF
>TRBV6-5|TRBJ1-2|.|.
TGTGCCAGCACTCCAACAGGGTATGGCTACACCTTC
CASTPTGYGYTF
>TRBV19|TRBJ1-2|.|.
TGTGCCAGTAGCACGGACTATGGCTACACCTTC
CASSTDYGYTF
>TRBV18|TRBJ1-1|.|.
TGTGCCAGCTCACCAGGGCTAAGGGGCGGCACTGAAGCTTTCTTT
CASSPGLRGGTEAFF
>TRBV7-8|TRBJ2-7|.|.
TGTGCCAGCAGCAAGGAGCCTACCTACGAGCAGTACTTC
CASSKEPTYEQYF
>TRBV20-1|TRBJ1-2|.|.
TGCAGTGCGCTAGACAGCTATGGCTACACCTTC
CSALDSYGYTF
>TRBV19|TRBJ2-4|.|few
TGTGCCAGTAGCCTCCCATCAGGCCTAGCCAAAAACATTCAGTACTTC
CASSLPSGLAKNIQYF
>TRBV6-5|TRBJ2-5|TRBD1|.
TGTGCCAGCAGTACAATGACAGGGATCCAAGAGACCCAGTACTTC
CASSTMTGIQETQYF
>TRBV5-6|TRBJ2-1|.|.
TGTGCCAGCAGCCAACCCAGGGGAAGAGAGCAGTTCTTC
CASSQPRGREQFF
>TRBV9|TRBJ1-2|.|.
TGTGCCAGCAGCACTGACCAGGCCGAGGGCTATGGCTACACCTTC
CASSTDQAEGYGYTF
>TRBV4-1|TRBJ2-7|.|few
TGCGCCAGCAGCCAAGAAACCCCGTACCAGGCGCAGTACTTC
CASSQETPYQAQYF
>TRBV5-1|TRBJ2-5|.|.
TGCGCCAGCAGCTTGATCGGGGAGACCCAGTACTTC
CASSLIGETQYF
>TRBV5-5|TRBJ1-1|TRBD1|.
TGTGCCAGCAGCCAATCGGGACAGGCGAACACTGAAGCTTTCTTT
CASSQSGQANTEAFF
>TRBV7-9|TRBJ2-2|.|.
TGTGCCAGCAGCTTGCGCCGTATCAGGGGCGACGCTATCGGGGAGCTGTTTTTT
CASSLRRIRGDAIGELFF
>TRBV9|TRBJ1-2|.|.
TGTGCCAGCAACCTCATCCGGGGGGAGGCCTATGGCTACACCTTC
CASNLIRGEAYGYTF
>TRBV5-6|TRBJ2-3|.|.
TGTGCCAGCAGCTTGTCCCGAGATACGCAGTATTTT
CASSLSRDTQYF
>TRBV25-1|TRBJ2-1|.|few
TGTGCCAGCAGTGATTCGGACAGAAAGCAGTTCTTC
CASSDSDRKQFF
>TRBV2|TRBJ2-3|.|.
TGTGCCAGCAGTCCGGTACGCGCCTCAGATACGCAGTATTTT
CASSPVRASDTQYF
>TRBV30|TRBJ2-3|TRBD2|.
TGTGCCTGGAGAGGAAACAGCGGGGGTGTTCGAGATACGCAGTATTTT
CAWRGNSGGVRDTQYF
>TRBV5-1|TRBJ1-3|TRBD1|.
TGCGCCAGCAGCTGGGAAACCGGACAGGGCCCCTCTGGAAACACCATATATTTT
CASSWETGQGPSGNTIYF
>TRBV27|TRBJ1-5|.|.
TGTGCCAGCAGTTTACAGGGAGGGAGTCAGCCCCAGCATTTT
CASSLQGGSQPQHF
>TRBV9|TRBJ2-7|TRBD1|.
TGTGCCAGCAGCGTAGAGGTGGGACAGGCCTACGAGCAGTACTTC
CASSVEVGQAYEQYF
>TRBV5-4|TRBJ2-3|TRBD2|.
TGTGCCAGCAGCTCGGCGGCTAGCGGGTTTCATAGGGCAGATACGCAGTATTTT
CASSSAASGFHRADTQYF
>TRBV13|TRBJ2-3|TRBD2|.
TGTGCCAGCAGCTCACTAGCGGTCCTCACAGATACGCAGTATTTT
CASSSLAVLTDTQYF
>TRBV5-1|TRBJ1-5|.|few
TGCGCCAGCAGCCCTCGGGGGGGAACGCAGCCCCAGCATTTT
CASSPRGGTQPQHF
>TRBV18|TRBJ1-2|.|.
TGTGCCAGCTCACCAGGAGATAACTATGGCTACACCTTC
CASSPGDNYGYTF
>TRBV9|TRBJ2-7|TRBD2|.
TGTGCCAGCAGCGTGGGACTAGCAGGGACCTACGAGCAGTACTTC
CASSVGLAGTYEQYF
>TRBV7-3|TRBJ1-6|TRBD1|.
TGTGCCAGCAGTGACAGGGGCGATAATTCACCCCTCCACTTT
CASSDRGDNSPLHF
>TRBV29-1|TRBJ1-4|.|.
TGCAGCGTTGGGTTTGGGGGGTTCCAGGAAAAACTGTTTTTT
CSVGFGGFQEKLFF